This entry describes one TCR beta chain. The sample comes from a study of blood T cell repertoires in COVID-19. Assay used: immunoSEQ multiplex PCR; TCRdb lists only in-frame clones, some missing. The table records tens of thousands of clones, approximately 88% of them present only once. Germline values: CDR1 LNHDA, CDR2 SQIVND (reference sequence). The CDR3 runs 15 residues. V shed 10 bases, J shed 3 bases, and the junction held 14 bases outside the gene matches. Specimen: peripheral blood. The TCR comes from a man aged 25-45 years with COVID-19, enrolled during active disease. The chain has TRBV19 and TRBJ1-2; 7 nucleotides match TRBD1. The CDR3 protein is CATHPRTGGDYGYTF. The DNA of the CDR3 is TGTGCCACCCATCCCAGGACAGGAGGCGACTATGGCTACACCTTC.